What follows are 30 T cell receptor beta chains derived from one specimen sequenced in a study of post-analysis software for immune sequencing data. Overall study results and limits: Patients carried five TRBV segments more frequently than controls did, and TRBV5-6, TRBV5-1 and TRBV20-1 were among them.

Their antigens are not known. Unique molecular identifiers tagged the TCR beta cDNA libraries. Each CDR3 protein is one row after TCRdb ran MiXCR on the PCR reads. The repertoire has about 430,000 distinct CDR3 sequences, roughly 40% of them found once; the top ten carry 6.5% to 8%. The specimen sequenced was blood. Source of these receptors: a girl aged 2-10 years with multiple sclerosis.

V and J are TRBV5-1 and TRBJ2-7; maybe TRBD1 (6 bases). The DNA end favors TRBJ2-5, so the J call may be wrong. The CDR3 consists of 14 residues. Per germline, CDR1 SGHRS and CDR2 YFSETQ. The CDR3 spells CASSQFTGTETQYF. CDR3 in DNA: TGCGCCAGCAGCCAATTTACAGGGACGGAGACCCAGTACTTC.

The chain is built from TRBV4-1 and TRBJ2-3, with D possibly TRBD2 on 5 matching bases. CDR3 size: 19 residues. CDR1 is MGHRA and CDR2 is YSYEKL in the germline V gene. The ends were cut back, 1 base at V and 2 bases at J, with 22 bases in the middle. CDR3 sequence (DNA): TGCGCCAGCAGCCAAGGCCCCTTGTTAGAGCGGACTTTCACAGATACGCAGTATTTT. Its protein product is CASSQGPLLERTFTDTQYF.

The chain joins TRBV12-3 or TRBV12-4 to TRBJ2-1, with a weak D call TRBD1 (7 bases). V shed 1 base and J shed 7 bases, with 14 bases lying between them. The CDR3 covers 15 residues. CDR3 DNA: TGTGCCAGCAGTTTAGTAGAGGGGGCGGGGAATGAGCAGTTCTTC. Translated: CASSLVEGAGNEQFF.

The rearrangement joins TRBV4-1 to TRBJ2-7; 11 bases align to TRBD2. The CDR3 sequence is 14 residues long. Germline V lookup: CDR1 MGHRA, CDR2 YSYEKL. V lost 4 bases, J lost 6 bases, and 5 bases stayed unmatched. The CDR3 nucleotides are TGCGCCAGCAGCCGTTTAGGACTAGCGGGCGAGCAGTACTTC. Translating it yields CASSRLGLAGEQYF.

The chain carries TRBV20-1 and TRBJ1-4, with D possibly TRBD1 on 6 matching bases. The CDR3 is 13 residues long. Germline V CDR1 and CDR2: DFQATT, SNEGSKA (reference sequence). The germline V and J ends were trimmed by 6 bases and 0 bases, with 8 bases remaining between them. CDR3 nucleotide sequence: TGCAGTGCCAGGACAGCAACTAATGAAAAACTGTTTTTT. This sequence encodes CSARTATNEKLFF.

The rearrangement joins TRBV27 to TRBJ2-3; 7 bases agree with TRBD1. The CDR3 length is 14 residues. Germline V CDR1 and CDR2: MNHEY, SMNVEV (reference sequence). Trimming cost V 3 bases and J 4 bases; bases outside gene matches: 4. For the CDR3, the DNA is TGTGCCAGCAGTTTTCAAGGGGGCTCAGATACGCAGTATTTT. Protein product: CASSFQGGSDTQYF.

The CDR3 is CASSVAQGVGYEKLFF. CDR3 bases: TGTGCCAGCAGCGTAGCGCAGGGGGTCGGCTATGAAAAACTGTTTTTT. This rearrangement joins TRBV9 to TRBJ1-4; 7 bases match TRBD1. The CDR3 extends over 16 amino acids. V lost 0 bases to trimming and J lost 6 bases; unmatched junction nucleotides: 8. CDR1 and CDR2 (germline): SGDLS, YYNGEE.

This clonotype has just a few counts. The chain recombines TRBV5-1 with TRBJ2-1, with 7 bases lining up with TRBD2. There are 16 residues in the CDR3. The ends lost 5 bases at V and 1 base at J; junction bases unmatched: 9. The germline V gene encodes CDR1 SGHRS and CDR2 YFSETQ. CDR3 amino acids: CASSRSSGISYNEQFF. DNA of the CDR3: TGCGCCAGCAGTCGATCTAGCGGTATATCCTACAATGAGCAGTTCTTC.

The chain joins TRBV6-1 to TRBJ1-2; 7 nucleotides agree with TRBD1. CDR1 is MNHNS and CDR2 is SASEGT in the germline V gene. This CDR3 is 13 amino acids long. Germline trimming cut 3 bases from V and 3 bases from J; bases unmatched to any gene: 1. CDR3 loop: CASSDGQDYGYTF. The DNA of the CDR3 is TGTGCCAGCAGTGACGGACAGGACTATGGCTACACCTTC.

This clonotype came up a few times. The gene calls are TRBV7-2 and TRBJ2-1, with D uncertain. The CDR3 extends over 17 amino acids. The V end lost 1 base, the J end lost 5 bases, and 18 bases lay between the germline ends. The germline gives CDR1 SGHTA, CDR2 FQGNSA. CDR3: CASSLVALPSRDNEQFF. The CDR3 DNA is TGTGCCAGCAGCTTAGTTGCACTACCGTCTCGTGACAATGAGCAGTTCTTC.

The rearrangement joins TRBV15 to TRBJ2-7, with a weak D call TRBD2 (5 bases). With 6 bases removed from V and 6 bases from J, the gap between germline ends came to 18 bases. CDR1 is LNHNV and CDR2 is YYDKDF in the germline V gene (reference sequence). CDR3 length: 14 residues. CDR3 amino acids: CATSPGRNSLEQYF. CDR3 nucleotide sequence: TGTGCCACCAGTCCGGGGAGAAACTCTCTCGAGCAGTACTTC.

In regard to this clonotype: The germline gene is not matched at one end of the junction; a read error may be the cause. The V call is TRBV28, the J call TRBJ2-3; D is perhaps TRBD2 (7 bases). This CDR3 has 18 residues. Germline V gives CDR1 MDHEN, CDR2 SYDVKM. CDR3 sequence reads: CASSSSIVGRGRTGTQYF. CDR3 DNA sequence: TGTGCCAGCAGTTCCTCGATCGTGGGGCGGGGGCGCACAGGTACGCAGTATTTT.

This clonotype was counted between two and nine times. The CDR3 loop is CASSPPDREQETQYF. For the CDR3, the DNA is TGCGCCAGCAGCCCGCCCGACAGGGAGCAAGAGACCCAGTACTTC. J is TRBJ2-5 and V is TRBV4-1, with TRBD1 identical over 7 bases. J lost 2 bases, V lost 4 bases, and 7 bases had no gene match. The CDR3 length is 15 residues. The germline V gene has CDR1 MGHRA and CDR2 YSYEKL.

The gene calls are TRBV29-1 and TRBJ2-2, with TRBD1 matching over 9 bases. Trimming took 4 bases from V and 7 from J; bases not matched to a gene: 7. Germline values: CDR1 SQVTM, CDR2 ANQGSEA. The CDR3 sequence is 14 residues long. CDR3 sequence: CSVAETGGVGELFF. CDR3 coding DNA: TGCAGCGTTGCCGAGACAGGGGGTGTCGGGGAGCTGTTTTTT.

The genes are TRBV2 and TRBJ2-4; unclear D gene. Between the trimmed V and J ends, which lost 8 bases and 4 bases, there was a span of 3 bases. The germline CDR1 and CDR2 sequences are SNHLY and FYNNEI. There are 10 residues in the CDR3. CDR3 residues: CASQKNIQYF. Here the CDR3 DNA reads TGTGCCAGCCAAAAAAACATTCAGTACTTC. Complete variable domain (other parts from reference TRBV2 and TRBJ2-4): EPEVTQTPSHQVTQMGQEVILRCVPISNHLYFYWYRQILGQKVEFLVSFYNNEISEKSEIFDDQFSVERPDGSNFTLKIRSTKLEDSAMYFCASQKNIQYFGAGTRLSVL.

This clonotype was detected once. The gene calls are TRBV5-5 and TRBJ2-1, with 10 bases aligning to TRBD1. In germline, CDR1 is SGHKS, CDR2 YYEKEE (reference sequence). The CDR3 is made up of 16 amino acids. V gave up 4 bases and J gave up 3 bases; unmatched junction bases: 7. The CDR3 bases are TGTGCCAGCAGCGTCCCTGGGACAGGGGACTACAATGAGCAGTTCTTC. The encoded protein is CASSVPGTGDYNEQFF.

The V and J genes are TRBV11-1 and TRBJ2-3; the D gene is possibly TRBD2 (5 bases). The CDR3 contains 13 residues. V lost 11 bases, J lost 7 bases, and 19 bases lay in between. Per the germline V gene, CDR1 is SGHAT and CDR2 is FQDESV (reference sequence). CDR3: CAGNSPNGNTQYF. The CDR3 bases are TGTGCCGGCAATAGCCCCAACGGGAATACGCAGTATTTT.

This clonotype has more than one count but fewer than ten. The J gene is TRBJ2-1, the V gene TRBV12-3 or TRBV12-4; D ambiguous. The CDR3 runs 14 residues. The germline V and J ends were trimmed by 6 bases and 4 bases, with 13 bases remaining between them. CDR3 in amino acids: CASSLGVRYNEQFF. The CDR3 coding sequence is TGTGCCAGCAGCCTAGGAGTCAGATACAATGAGCAGTTCTTC.

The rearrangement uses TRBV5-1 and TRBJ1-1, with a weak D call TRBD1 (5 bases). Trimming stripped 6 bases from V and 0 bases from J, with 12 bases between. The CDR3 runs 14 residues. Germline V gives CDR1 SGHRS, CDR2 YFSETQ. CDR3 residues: CASTWEGLNTEAFF. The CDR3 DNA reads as TGCGCCAGCACCTGGGAGGGGCTGAACACTGAAGCTTTCTTT. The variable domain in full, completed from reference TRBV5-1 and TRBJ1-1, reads KAGVTQTPRYLIKTRGQQVTLSCSPISGHRSVSWYQQTPGQGLQFLFEYFSETQRNKGNFPGRFSGRQFSNSRSEMNVSTLELGDSALYLCASTWEGLNTEAFFGQGTRLTVV.

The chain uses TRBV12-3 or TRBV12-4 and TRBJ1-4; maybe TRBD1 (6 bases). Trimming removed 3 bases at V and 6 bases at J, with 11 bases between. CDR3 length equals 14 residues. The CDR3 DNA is TGTGCCAGCAGTTTTGGGGGCGGGGATGAAAAACTGTTTTTT. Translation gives CASSFGGGDEKLFF.

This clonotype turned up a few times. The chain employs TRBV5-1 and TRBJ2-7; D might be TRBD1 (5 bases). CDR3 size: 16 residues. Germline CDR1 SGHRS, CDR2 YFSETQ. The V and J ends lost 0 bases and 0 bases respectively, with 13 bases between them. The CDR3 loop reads CASSLGGRAPSYEQYF. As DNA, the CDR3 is TGCGCCAGCAGCTTGGGAGGCAGGGCCCCCTCCTACGAGCAGTACTTC.

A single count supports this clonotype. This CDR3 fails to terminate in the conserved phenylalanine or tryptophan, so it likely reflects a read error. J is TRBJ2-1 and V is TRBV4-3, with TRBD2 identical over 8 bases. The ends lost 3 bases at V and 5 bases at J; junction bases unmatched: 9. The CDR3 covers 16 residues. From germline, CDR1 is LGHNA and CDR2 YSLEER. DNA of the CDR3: TGCGCCAGCAGCCAGGGAGCGGGAGAACGGGACAATGAGCAGTTCTGC. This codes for CASSQGAGERDNEQFC.

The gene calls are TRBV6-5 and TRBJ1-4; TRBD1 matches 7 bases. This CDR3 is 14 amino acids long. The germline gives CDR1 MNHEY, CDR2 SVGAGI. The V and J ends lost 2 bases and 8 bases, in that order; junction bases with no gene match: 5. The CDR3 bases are TGTGCCAGCAGTTACAGGGGGCGGAGAGAAAAACTGTTTTTT. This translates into CASSYRGRREKLFF.

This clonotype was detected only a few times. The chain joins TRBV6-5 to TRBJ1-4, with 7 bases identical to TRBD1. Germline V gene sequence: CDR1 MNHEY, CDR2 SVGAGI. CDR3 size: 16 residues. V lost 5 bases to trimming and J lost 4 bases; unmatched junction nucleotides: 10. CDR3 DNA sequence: TGTGCCAGCAGTCTCGCAACAGGGACAGTTAATGAAAAACTGTTTTTT. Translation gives CASSLATGTVNEKLFF.

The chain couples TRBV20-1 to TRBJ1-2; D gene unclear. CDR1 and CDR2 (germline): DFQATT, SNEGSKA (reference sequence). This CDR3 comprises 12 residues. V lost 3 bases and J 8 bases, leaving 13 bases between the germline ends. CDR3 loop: CSASQTSRGYTF. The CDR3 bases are TGCAGTGCTAGCCAAACATCGCGGGGCTACACCTTC.

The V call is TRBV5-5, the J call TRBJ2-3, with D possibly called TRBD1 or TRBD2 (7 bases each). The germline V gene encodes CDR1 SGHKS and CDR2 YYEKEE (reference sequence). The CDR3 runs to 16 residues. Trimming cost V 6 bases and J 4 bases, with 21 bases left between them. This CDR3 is CASIDAGRGRSDTQYF. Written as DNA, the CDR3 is TGTGCCAGCATCGATGCTGGGAGGGGGCGGTCAGATACGCAGTATTTT.

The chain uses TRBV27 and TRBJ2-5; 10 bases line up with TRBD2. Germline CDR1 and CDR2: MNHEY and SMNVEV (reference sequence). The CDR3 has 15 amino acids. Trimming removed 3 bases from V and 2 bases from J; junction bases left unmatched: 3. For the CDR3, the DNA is TGTGCCAGCAGTTTTGGTAGCGGGAGGCAAGAGACCCAGTACTTC. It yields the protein CASSFGSGRQETQYF.

The CDR3 is CAISRVAYEQYF. CDR3 nucleotides: TGTGCCATCTCCAGGGTCGCCTACGAGCAGTACTTC. The genes are TRBV10-3 and TRBJ2-7; D is perhaps TRBD1 (5 bases). Germline assignment: CDR1 ENHRY and CDR2 SYGVKD. The CDR3 spans 12 residues. V dropped 8 bases and J dropped 2 bases, with 10 bases sitting between them.

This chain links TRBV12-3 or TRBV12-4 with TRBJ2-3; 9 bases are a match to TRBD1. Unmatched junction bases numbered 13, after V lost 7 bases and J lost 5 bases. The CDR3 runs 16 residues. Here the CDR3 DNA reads TGTGCCAGCATAGTTTGCGAGGGGACAGGGTTAGATACGCAGTATTTT. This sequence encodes CASIVCEGTGLDTQYF.

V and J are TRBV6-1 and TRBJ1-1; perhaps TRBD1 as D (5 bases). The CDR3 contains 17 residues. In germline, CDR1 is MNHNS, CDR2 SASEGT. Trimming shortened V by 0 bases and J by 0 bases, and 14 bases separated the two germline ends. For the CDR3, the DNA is TGTGCCAGCAGTGAAGCGCGGGGACTCCCCTTGAACACTGAAGCTTTCTTT. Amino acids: CASSEARGLPLNTEAFF.